This T cell receptor beta chain stems from a study of T cells in Graves' hyperthyroidism and ophthalmopathy. The investigators amplified TCR beta CDR3 regions from RNA transcripts. The primer set for the first-round RT-PCR of the TCR CDR3 was HTBI. One entry per CDR3 protein results from TCRdb running MiXCR on the multiplex PCR reads. The table includes about 560,000 distinct CDR3 sequences, over 15% detected once. This clonotype was seen many times. If no ophthalmopathy progression occurred within 18 months, Graves' hyperthyroidism was stable. Those with hyperthyroidism were 18 to 65 years old, newly diagnosed, and ill for under 2 months. Clinical symptoms, serum thyroxine, TRAb, thyroid ultrasound and orbital computed tomography informed diagnoses. Sequencing was carried out using blood. The sequence was obtained from a young woman with Graves' hyperthyroidism.

CDR3 residues: CASSTDAQPYQPQHF. The CDR3 coding sequence is TGTGCCAGCAGTACGGACGCCCAGCCTTATCAGCCCCAGCATTTT. The rearrangement uses TRBV12-3 or TRBV12-4 and TRBJ1-5, with D unresolved. The CDR3 consists of 15 residues. The V and J ends lost 5 bases and 5 bases respectively, with 16 bases between them.